This T cell receptor (beta chain) was profiled in a study of OX40 agonist ivuxolimab in advanced cancers. Study information: Three partial responders included one hepatocellular carcinoma patient and two cutaneous melanoma patients.

Profiled with immunoSEQ multiplex PCR; TCRdb holds only in-frame clones, not every one. The table shows fewer than 90,000 clones, with around 89% occurring only once. Study-wide results and caveats: The CD4+ and CD8+ T cells in the blood had expanded clonally by week 6 at 0.1 to 3.0 mg/kg. Part of the nonresponder group also had normalized T-cell clonal expansion that was low.

Worth noting for this clone: No antigen is known for it.

The CDR3 is 15 residues long. V was clipped by 1 base and J by 8 bases, with 14 bases between them. Germline V lookup: CDR1 MGHDK, CDR2 SYGVNS. The sequence came from an adult with an advanced solid tumor such as melanoma, head and neck, liver or kidney cancer. The V and J genes are TRBV25-1 and TRBJ1-4; weak D call: TRBD1 (5 bases). This sample comprised CD4+ or CD8+ T cells sorted from blood, obtained in a trial of the OX40 agonist ivuxolimab. The CDR3 spells CASSESTGILEKLFF. CDR3 DNA: TGTGCCAGCAGTGAATCAACAGGTATCCTAGAAAAACTGTTTTTT.